The clone carrying this TCR beta chain has a handful of counts. Its antigen is unidentified. The data are from a study of human T cells and chemical hapten exposure. Study as a whole: The sensitizer, 2% DPC, was used on around 2 cm by around 2 cm of upper inner arm skin. 0.01% DPC was applied to the upper back in patch tests, which were read at 6 days. Broader study findings: Alopecia in all donors means immunity may differ from healthy individuals.

The V gene's germline CDR1 is SGHAT and CDR2 FQNNGV. This CDR3 comprises 16 residues. Trimming took 1 base from V and 0 from J, leaving 11 bases between them. Individual cDNA molecules had unique molecular identifiers attached to them by the library. TCRdb reanalysed the RACE reads using MiXCR and keeps one entry per CDR3 protein. The table includes approximately 100,000 distinct CDR3 sequences, 9.6% detected once. Time point given: pre-sensitization, week 0. Described treatment: therapeutic diphenylcyclopropenone sensitization with weekly scalp DPC. This clonotype was obtained from a woman in her thirties or forties with alopecia areata. Some clones in this sample may be carry-over from other donors' samples. This specimen was whole blood, taken in connection with sensitization to the hapten diphenylcyclopropenone (DPC). V is TRBV11-2 and J is TRBJ2-3; D uncertain. The CDR3 DNA reads TGTGCCAGCAGCTTAGTCCGTGGCATGAGCACAGATACGCAGTATTTT. Its translation is CASSLVRGMSTDTQYF.